This TCR beta chain stems from a study of molecular identifiers for immune sequencing clone quantification. Regarding the study as a whole: Should identical TCR molecules share a barcode, the sizes of highly expanded clones could be underestimated.

CD8+CD4-CCR7+CD45RA+ cells were sorted as naive CD8 T cells. Bulk TCR libraries used previously described methods and listed TCR primers. MiXCR, applied by TCRdb to the PCR reads, yields one record per CDR3 protein. Here the sample spans hundreds of thousands of distinct CDR3 sequences, 24% being singletons. In its sample, this clonotype was seen many times. Its antigen is not known. This CDR3 is 15 amino acids long. CDR1 and CDR2 (germline): SEHNR, FQNEAQ (reference sequence). V was trimmed by 0 bases and J by 5 bases, leaving 10 bases between them. This sequence originates from a human donor in good health. Some libraries in this study had Jurkat cell RNA spiked in. This sequence joins TRBV7-9 and TRBJ1-4; possible D gene TRBD1, 6 bases. Sequencing input: naive CD8+ T cells from blood, with Jurkat cell RNA spiked in. The subset: FACS-sorted CD8+CD4-CCR7+CD45RA+ naive T cells. CDR3 region: CASSLAGGENEKLFF. The CDR3 DNA reads TGTGCCAGCAGCTTAGCAGGGGGAGAAAATGAAAAACTGTTTTTT.